This TCR beta chain was sequenced for a study of CD8 T cells in ankylosing spondylitis. General observations from the study: Reportedly, disease-linked clones are significantly enriched in ankylosing spondylitis patients' matched synovial fluid. What seemed typical of ankylosing spondylitis blood was a TCR beta motif built from several highly homologous variants.

There are many counts of this clonotype. The antigen remains undetermined. As the method for making TCR beta libraries, quantitative 5'-RACE with molecular barcodes was used. TCRdb re-called the 5' RACE reads with MiXCR, one entry per CDR3 protein. The repertoire has just under 95,000 distinct CDR3 sequences, 8.8% of them found once; the top ten carry roughly 5%. This CDR3 contains 15 residues. CDR1 and CDR2 from the germline V gene are MDHEN and SYDVKM. Between the trimmed V and J ends, which lost 3 bases and 2 bases, there was a span of 11 bases. The clonotype comes from a male donor with ankylosing spondylitis or in good health (not recorded which). Sequencing was performed on blood, either unsorted or a sorted T cell fraction (not recorded which). V and J are TRBV28 and TRBJ1-5, with no clear D. The CDR3 spells CASSLGGLGNQPQHF. As DNA, the CDR3 is TGTGCCAGCAGTTTGGGAGGGTTAGGCAATCAGCCCCAGCATTTT.